This T cell receptor beta chain was sequenced during a study of T cell responses to AZD1222 COVID-19 vaccine. Timing groups of about 4 and about 12 weeks for second doses were pooled. Study-wide results and limits: Spike-specific TCRs gained breadth and depth after people received two AZD1222 doses. Spike was spanned by vaccine-associated CD4 TCRs, which were dominant at 160-218 and 743-854. Reports say nearly half of spike-specific TCRs go after unmutated variant regions.

The repertoire was sequenced with immunoSEQ multiplex PCR; TCRdb's copy has only in-frame clones and lacks some. The table lists roughly 150,000 clones, approximately 91% of them singletons. The V gene's germline CDR1 is MDHEN and CDR2 SYDVKM. The germline V and J ends were trimmed by 2 bases and 6 bases, with 11 bases remaining between them. The CDR3 spans 13 residues. To note about this clone: Its antigen is not identified.

V usage is TRBV28 and J usage is TRBJ2-7; D is undetermined. The sequence derives from an adult who received the AZD1222 COVID-19 vaccine. The sequences come from peripheral blood, collected 28 days after the second AZD1222 dose. CDR3 DNA sequence: TGTGCCAGCAGTTTAGAAACCGGGCTCGAGCAGTACTTC. Its translation is CASSLETGLEQYF.